This T cell receptor (beta chain) was identified during a study of blood T cell repertoires in COVID-19 (dated by TCRdb to 2020 to 2022). Regarding the research as a whole: Collaborator samples came from the United States, Italy and Spain and covered acute and convalescent phases of COVID-19. The material from the prospective study consisted of cDNA or gDNA derived from T cells, B-cell-depleted T cells, or PBMCs. The dataset comprised deeply sampled blood TCRbeta repertoires from subjects exposed to, actively infected with, or recovered from COVID-19. The repertoires were released in a freely available public database intended as a resource for research on the immune response to SARS-CoV-2. Samples were obtained from the ongoing ImmuneRACE study (first 160 participants) and from about 1,300 subjects provided by 6 global collaborators. A de-identified subject ID, COVID-19 status, age in years and sex were almost always included in the sample metadata. Where available, HLA class I and class II types were taken from metadata supplied by the sample provider and were not determined by assay-based typing.

Overall study outcomes, separate from this receptor: Clinical and demographic metadata were provided uncurated, with the amount varying by source and participant.

From V the trimming removes 3 bases and from J it removes 4 bases, while the gene matches leave 12 bases of the junction unaccounted for. Per the germline V gene (reference sequence), SGHNT is the CDR1 and YYREEE is the CDR2. The CDR3, cysteine through phenylalanine, is 16 amino acids long. The entry retains the CDR3 DNA only, 48 bases that are in frame from base 1. About this clone itself: It lacks a known antigen. No base quality information exists; no much larger clone differs at one position.

Whole blood was collected in K2EDTA tubes by collaborating institutions according to the institutions' own protocols. Collaborator samples were shipped for TCRbeta analysis as frozen whole blood, isolated PBMCs, or DNA extracted from either sample type. TCRbeta CDR3 regions were amplified from genomic DNA by means of the immunoSEQ Assay, a bias-controlled multiplex PCR. The authors processed their data as follows. Within the assay, amplification of reference gene primers was used to estimate how many nucleated cells each sample contained. Sequence reads were collapsed and filtered to measure the absolute abundance of every unique TCRbeta CDR3 rearrangement. For each sample, productive Simpson clonality was calculated as the square root of Simpson's diversity index over productive rearrangements. The immuneACCESS repertoire file appears here via TCRdb, limited to in-frame rearrangements. These files lack a portion of the clones; in checked studies, under half of the deficit traces to unresolved V genes, and the cause of the others is not known. D and trimming come from the DNA, and the V and J calls and clone size come from that table. The sample includes 230,000 or so clones, with around four fifths observed a single time. The ten largest clones represent just under 20% of the sample.

The origin of this receptor is a man aged 30 to 45 with active or convalescent COVID-19. The sample taken for sequencing was peripheral blood. The rearranged segments are TRBV5-4 and TRBJ2-5, with 7 junctional bases fitting TRBD2. The nucleotide sequence reads as follows: TGTGCCAGCAGCTCGCGCGGAGCGGGGTTCATAGAGACCCAGTACTTC. Translated, it gives CASSSRGAGFIETQYF.